Presented here are 23 T cell receptor beta chains from one specimen sequenced in a study of blood T cell repertoires in COVID-19. The method was immunoSEQ multiplex PCR; TCRdb's version includes in-frame clones alone and lacks a portion of them. The sample holds hundreds of thousands of clones, about 91% seen once. Sample: peripheral blood. All receptors derive from a woman aged 30 to 39 with COVID-19, enrolled during active disease.

This clone appeared once. The rearrangement links TRBV9 to TRBJ2-1; 9 bases match TRBD2. V lost 3 bases, J lost 9 bases, and 13 bases stayed unmatched. Looked up from germline, CDR1 is SGDLS and CDR2 is YYNGEE. The CDR3 contains 16 residues. Written as DNA, the CDR3 is TGTGCCAGCAGCGCCCGGTCGACTAGCGGAGACCTTGAGCAGTTCTTC. Its translation: CASSARSTSGDLEQFF.

The chain has TRBV5-4 and TRBJ1-2, with 12 bases that match TRBD1. V shed 0 bases, J shed 10 bases, and the junction held 7 bases outside the gene matches. Germline values: CDR1 SGHNT, CDR2 YYREEE (reference sequence). The CDR3 consists of 15 residues. In DNA form, the CDR3 reads TGTGCCAGCAGCTTGGCCGGCGGGACAGGGGGCCACTACACCTTC. Translated, it gives CASSLAGGTGGHYTF.

The chain combines TRBV4-3 with TRBJ2-7, with D tentatively TRBD1 (6 bases). The CDR3 loop spans 14 amino acids. The V end lost 4 bases, the J end lost 0 bases, and 10 bases lay between the germline ends. The V gene's germline CDR1 is LGHNA and CDR2 YSLEER. The CDR3 sequence is CASSPTGSSYEQYF. DNA of the CDR3: TGCGCCAGCAGCCCCACAGGGTCCTCCTACGAGCAGTACTTC.

This chain links TRBV29-1 with TRBJ1-2; the D gene is possibly TRBD1 (6 bases). Germline assignment: CDR1 SQVTM and CDR2 ANQGSEA. There are 12 residues in the CDR3. V was shortened by 0 bases and J by 8 bases, with 10 bases between the two germline ends. The CDR3 nucleotides are TGCAGCGTTGAAGATCTACAGGGAGGCTACACCTTC. The encoded protein is CSVEDLQGGYTF.

The rearrangement uses TRBV7-2 and TRBJ2-3, with a possible D match to TRBD2 (5 bases). V was pared by 5 bases and J by 4 bases, with 16 bases between. Germline V gene lookup returns CDR1 SGHTA and CDR2 FQGNSA. CDR3 length: 15 residues. This chain's CDR3 is CASSHPGIAADTQYF. CDR3 coding DNA: TGTGCCAGCAGCCACCCGGGAATCGCCGCAGATACGCAGTATTTT.

This sequence joins TRBV4-3 and TRBJ2-7, with TRBD1 matching 7 bases. Trimming cost V 4 bases and J 2 bases; bases outside gene matches: 8. Germline V gene data show CDR1 as LGHNA and CDR2 as YSLEER. CDR3 length: 15 amino acids. CDR3 region: CASSPVRTGAYEQYF. CDR3 sequence (DNA): TGCGCCAGCAGCCCGGTAAGAACAGGGGCCTACGAGCAGTACTTC.

The V and J genes are TRBV2 and TRBJ2-7, with 7 nucleotides matching TRBD2. Trimming cost V 2 bases and J 5 bases; bases outside gene matches: 3. CDR3 size: 13 residues. Germline CDR1 and CDR2: SNHLY and FYNNEI. CDR3 nucleotide sequence: TGTGCCAGCAGTGAATGGCTAGCGGACGAGCAGTACTTC. Encoded protein: CASSEWLADEQYF. The variable domain in full, completed from reference TRBV2 and TRBJ2-7, reads EPEVTQTPSHQVTQMGQEVILRCVPISNHLYFYWYRQILGQKVEFLVSFYNNEISEKSEIFDDQFSVERPDGSNFTLKIRSTKLEDSAMYFCASSEWLADEQYFGPGTRLTVT.

The chain uses TRBV11-1 and TRBJ2-4; 8 nucleotides match TRBD2. This CDR3 region has 15 residues. Per germline, CDR1 SGHAT and CDR2 FQDESV (reference sequence). V was pared by 3 bases and J by 3 bases, with 4 bases of the junction left unmatched. The CDR3, as DNA: TGTGCCAGCAGCTTCGGGGGGGGCGGCAAAAACATTCAGTACTTC. This sequence encodes CASSFGGGGKNIQYF.

The rearrangement joins TRBV6-4 to TRBJ1-2, with TRBD1 matching over 8 bases. Trimming at V came to 6 bases and at J to 6 bases, leaving 9 bases not matched to a gene. The CDR3 loop spans 14 amino acids. From germline, CDR1 is MRHNA and CDR2 SNTAGT. The CDR3 coding sequence is TGTGCCAGCAGAGGACAGGGCTATGGAAATGGCTACACCTTC. Its translation: CASRGQGYGNGYTF.

The gene calls are TRBV23-1 and TRBJ2-7; 7 nucleotides match TRBD2. TRBV23-1 is an ORF, and what it does is uncertain. The CDR3 is 18 residues long. The trim removed 0 bases at V and 3 bases at J, leaving 14 bases unmatched. CDR3 loop: CASSQSVGVRSGIYEQYV. Here the CDR3 DNA reads TGCGCCAGCAGTCAATCTGTCGGGGTTCGAAGCGGGATCTACGAGCAGTACGTC.

The chain links TRBV28 to TRBJ2-7; D possibly corresponds to TRBD1 (6 bases). CDR1 and CDR2 (germline): MDHEN, SYDVKM. The CDR3 is 16 amino acids. Trimming stripped 4 bases from V and 0 bases from J, with 16 bases between. CDR3 residues: CASSSPGHLNSYEQYF. The CDR3 nucleotides read TGTGCCAGCAGTTCCCCGGGACATTTGAACTCCTACGAGCAGTACTTC.

CDR3 in DNA: TGTGCCAGTAGTTCAGATGGAGGGTATTCACCCCTCCACTTT. Translating it yields CASSSDGGYSPLHF. The chain joins TRBV19 to TRBJ1-6, with D unresolved. From germline, CDR1 is LNHDA and CDR2 SQIVND (reference sequence). Trimming removed 5 bases at V and 8 bases at J, with 13 bases between. There are 14 residues in the CDR3.

Details on this clone: The sample has other DNA sequences that encode this CDR3 too. This chain uses TRBV7-2 with TRBJ2-3, with TRBD2 matching 10 bases. In germline, CDR1 is SGHTA, CDR2 FQGNSA. Losses at the gene ends were 3 bases for V and 0 bases for J; bases not matched to a gene: 0. The CDR3 extends over 15 amino acids. The CDR3 is CASSLTSGSTDTQYF. Here the CDR3 DNA reads TGTGCCAGCAGCTTGACTAGCGGGAGCACAGATACGCAGTATTTT. Using reference TRBV7-2 and TRBJ2-3 for the parts outside the CDR3, the full variable domain is GAGVSQSPSNKVTEKGKDVELRCDPISGHTALYWYRQSLGQGLEFLIYFQGNSAPDKSGLPSDRFSAERTGGSVSTLTIQRTQQEDSAVYLCASSLTSGSTDTQYFGPGTRLTVL.

The chain has TRBV24-1 and TRBJ2-1, with TRBD2 matching 10 bases. Germline CDR1 is KGHDR and CDR2 is SFDVKD. The CDR3 covers 15 residues. V gave up 4 bases and J gave up 8 bases; unmatched junction bases: 7. CDR3 DNA: TGTGCCACCAGTGACCCGGGACTAGCGTTGGATGAGCAGTTCTTC. It yields the protein CATSDPGLALDEQFF.

This chain uses TRBV10-2 with TRBJ2-1; D perhaps matches TRBD1 (6 bases). V shed 3 bases and J shed 7 bases, with 10 bases lying between them. In germline, CDR1 is WSHSY, CDR2 SAAADI. The CDR3 extends over 13 amino acids. The CDR3 bases are TGCGCCAGCAGTGAAACAGGGAAGAATGAGCAGTTCTTC. Translation: CASSETGKNEQFF.

V is TRBV27 and J is TRBJ2-2; 9 bases align to TRBD1. Trimming removed 7 bases from V and 7 bases from J; junction bases left unmatched: 10. The CDR3 runs 15 residues. Germline CDR1 reads MNHEY; CDR2 reads SMNVEV (reference sequence). This CDR3 is CASTATGGWGGELFF. The CDR3, as DNA: TGTGCCAGCACCGCAACAGGGGGCTGGGGCGGGGAGCTGTTTTTT.

V is TRBV9 and J is TRBJ2-3; 11 bases match TRBD1. With V trimmed by 3 bases and J by 2 bases, 8 bases remained unmatched. This CDR3 has 17 residues. The germline V gene has CDR1 SGDLS and CDR2 YYNGEE. CDR3: CASSATGQGAYTDTQYF. CDR3 nucleotides: TGTGCCAGCAGCGCCACAGGACAGGGGGCTTACACAGATACGCAGTATTTT.

The chain joins TRBV2 to TRBJ2-7; weak D call: TRBD1 (5 bases). Germline V gene sequence: CDR1 SNHLY, CDR2 FYNNEI. V lost 4 bases, J lost 3 bases, and 10 bases lay in between. This CDR3 comprises 13 residues. The CDR3 region is CASSGGRDYEQYF. Here the CDR3 DNA reads TGTGCCAGCAGTGGTGGCAGGGACTACGAGCAGTACTTC. The whole variable domain, remainder taken from reference TRBV2 and TRBJ2-7, is EPEVTQTPSHQVTQMGQEVILRCVPISNHLYFYWYRQILGQKVEFLVSFYNNEISEKSEIFDDQFSVERPDGSNFTLKIRSTKLEDSAMYFCASSGGRDYEQYFGPGTRLTVT.

The V gene is TRBV3-1 (or the pseudogene TRBV3-2), the J gene TRBJ2-7; no clear D. This CDR3 has 13 residues. Trimming removed 1 base from V and 6 bases from J, with 10 bases in between. The germline CDR1 and CDR2 sequences are LGHDT and YNNKEL (reference sequence). CDR3 sequence (DNA): TGTGCCAGCAGCCAAGTTCAGGTCGGCGAGCAGTACTTC. This gives the protein CASSQVQVGEQYF.

The chain uses TRBV7-9 and TRBJ2-4; 9 bases fit TRBD1. This CDR3 has 17 amino acids. From germline, CDR1 is SEHNR and CDR2 FQNEAQ (reference sequence). J lost 2 bases, V lost 5 bases, and 10 bases had no gene match. This CDR3 is CASSLEQGARSKNIQYF. The CDR3, as DNA: TGTGCCAGCAGCCTCGAACAGGGGGCTAGATCCAAAAACATTCAGTACTTC.

CDR3 nucleotide sequence: TGCGCCAGCAGGTTTACTACAGGGGCCAACTATGGCTACACCTTC. This sequence encodes CASRFTTGANYGYTF. This chain links TRBV5-1 with TRBJ1-2, with 7 bases that match TRBD1. After removal of 5 bases from V and 2 bases from J, the junction contained 9 bases not matched to a gene. CDR3 length: 15 residues. Germline CDR1 reads SGHRS; CDR2 reads YFSETQ.

The chain combines TRBV6-4 with TRBJ2-1; TRBD2 matches at 9 bases. J gave up 7 bases and V 0 bases, and 10 bases lay outside the gene matches. Germline V gene sequence: CDR1 MRHNA, CDR2 SNTAGT. The CDR3 contains 17 residues. The CDR3 protein is CASSDSGLGLAGNEQFF. In nucleotides, the CDR3 is TGTGCCAGCAGTGACTCGGGCCTCGGGCTAGCGGGGAATGAGCAGTTCTTC.

V usage is TRBV9 and J usage is TRBJ2-2; a possible D gene is TRBD2 (5 bases). V was cut by 2 bases and J by 4 bases, with 9 bases left in between. Per germline, CDR1 SGDLS and CDR2 YYNGEE. The CDR3 is made up of 14 amino acids. CDR3 loop: CASSVGVTTGELFF. DNA for the CDR3: TGTGCCAGCAGCGTCGGGGTAACCACCGGGGAGCTGTTTTTT.